This T cell receptor (beta chain) was found in a study of human T cells and chemical hapten exposure. Across the whole study: TCR yields differed between samples (mainly from small differences in pooled library volume). Study observations and caveats: Among expanded TCRs, significantly more large CDR3 similarity clusters formed than among controls.

Each CDR3 protein gets one entry after TCRdb re-called the RACE reads with MiXCR. The sample gives some 200,000 distinct CDR3 sequences, just under 30% of which show up once; 2.9% is in the top ten. The time point is: pre-sensitization, week 0. Treatment denoted: therapeutic diphenylcyclopropenone sensitization with weekly scalp DPC. With respect to this clonotype: Its target is unknown.

Germline lookup yields CDR1 MDHEN and CDR2 SYDVKM. Trimming took off 3 bases at V and 3 bases at J, with 12 bases between the two ends. This CDR3 has 14 amino acids. The rearrangement joins TRBV28 to TRBJ2-7; possibly TRBD2 for D (6 bases). The receptor's source is a woman under 40 with alopecia areata. Some clones in this sample may be carry-over from other donors' samples. Sequences were derived from whole blood, sampled in connection with sensitization to the hapten diphenylcyclopropenone (DPC). The CDR3 loop is CASSFQGLRYEQYF. The CDR3 DNA is TGTGCCAGCAGTTTCCAGGGACTGCGCTACGAGCAGTACTTC.